The subject of this entry is one T cell receptor (beta chain). Its antigen is undetermined. The data originate from a study of CD8+ T cells in alopecia areata. Findings of the study overall: Mice showed TCR sharing more clearly than patients did, possibly owing to HLA.

The CDR3 has 12 residues. Germline assignment: CDR1 SQVTM and CDR2 ANQGSEA. V was trimmed by 4 bases and J by 3 bases, leaving 10 bases between them. Following RNA extraction, reverse transcription yielded cDNA that acted as the sequencing template. Profiled with immunoSEQ multiplex PCR; TCRdb holds only in-frame clones, not every one. Here the sample spans approximately 150,000 clones, approximately 50% being singletons. Sequences were obtained from CD4+ T cells sorted from blood. This chain connects TRBV29-1 to TRBJ2-7, with D unclear. The sequence was collected from a human donor with alopecia areata. As DNA, the CDR3 is TGCAGCGTTGGTGGCAACGTCTACGAGCAGTACTTC. Translation: CSVGGNVYEQYF.